This T cell receptor (beta chain) was sequenced during a study of spatial heterogeneity in lung cancer. Study information: Donors were some 72 untreated early-stage non-small cell lung cancer patients. Detected beta-chain sequences consistently exceeded alpha-chain sequences. Collection of some of the blood samples took place at the point of disease recurrence, and the median time to first recurrence was approximately 380 days.

About this clonotype itself: Since the library was made to target alpha chains, this beta chain is a stray read and its abundance is not meaningful.

Stated time point: blood taken at disease recurrence. Whole RNA, which was extracted from tumor, nontumor lung tissue or frozen PBMC, was sequenced without any cell sorting. The germline V gene encodes CDR1 SEHNR and CDR2 FQNEAQ (reference sequence). The ends lost 5 bases at V and 6 bases at J; junction bases unmatched: 5. The CDR3 is 14 amino acids. The presence of a unique molecular identifier marked each TCR cDNA molecule. TCRdb processed the 5' RACE reads anew with MiXCR; each CDR3 protein has one entry. The sample lists under 10,000 distinct CDR3 sequences; approximately 3.6% were seen once. The sequence derives from a female donor with early-stage non-small cell lung cancer. The chain employs TRBV7-9 and TRBJ1-2; the match to TRBD1 covers 11 bases. The sequencing here drew on PBMCs, taken at recurrence. In nucleotides, the CDR3 is TGTGCCAGCAGCCTCGGACAGGGGGCGGATGGCTACACCTTC. Protein product: CASSLGQGADGYTF. Combining the CDR3 with reference TRBV7-9 and TRBJ1-2 gives the whole variable domain DTGVSQNPRHKITKRGQNVTFRCDPISEHNRLYWYRQTLGQGPEFLTYFQNEAQLEKSRLLSDRFSAERPKGSFSTLEIQRTEQGDSAMYLCASSLGQGADGYTFGSGTRLTVV.